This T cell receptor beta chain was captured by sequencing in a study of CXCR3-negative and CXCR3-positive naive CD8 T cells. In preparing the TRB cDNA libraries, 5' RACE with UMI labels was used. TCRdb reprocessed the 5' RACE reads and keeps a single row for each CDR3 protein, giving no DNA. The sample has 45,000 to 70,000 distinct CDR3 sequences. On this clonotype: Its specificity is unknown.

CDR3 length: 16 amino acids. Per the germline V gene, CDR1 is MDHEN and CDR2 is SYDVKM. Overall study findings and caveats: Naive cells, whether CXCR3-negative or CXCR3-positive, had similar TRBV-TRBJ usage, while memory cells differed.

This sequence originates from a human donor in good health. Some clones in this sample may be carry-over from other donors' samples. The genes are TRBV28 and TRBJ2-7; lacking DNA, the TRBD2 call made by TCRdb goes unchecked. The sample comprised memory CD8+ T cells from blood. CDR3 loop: CASSLSGSLSTYEQYF.